This record concerns one T cell receptor beta chain sequence. Its specificity is unknown. Here immunoSEQ multiplex PCR was the method, and the copy in TCRdb shows in-frame clones only, minus some. The data contain thousands of clones, around 69% of them singletons. This entry belongs to a study of tissue T cells after allogeneic stem cell transplantation. This research-autopsy study prospectively enrolled adult allogeneic hematopoietic cell transplant recipients with steroid-refractory graft-versus-host disease. In germline, CDR1 is LNHDA, CDR2 SQIVND (reference sequence). The length of the CDR3 is 14 residues. Trimming pared 7 bases from V and 0 bases from J, leaving 10 bases between. Findings of the study overall: Within patients, tissue anatomy strongly shaped TCR repertoire composition. The study did not identify alloreactive or antigen-specific tissue TCRs, and some clones might be persisting host cells. Sampling depth was limited, and the cohort was small and clinically varied.

Sample: ileal tissue, taken at autopsy. This receptor was obtained from a male patient over 55 with steroid-refractory graft-versus-host disease after an allogeneic stem cell transplant. Part of the T cells may come from the graft donor. The chain has TRBV19 and TRBJ2-1; D gene uncertain. The CDR3 spells CASNRRSSYNEQFF. CDR3 in DNA: TGTGCCAGTAACCGGCGGAGCTCCTACAATGAGCAGTTCTTC.